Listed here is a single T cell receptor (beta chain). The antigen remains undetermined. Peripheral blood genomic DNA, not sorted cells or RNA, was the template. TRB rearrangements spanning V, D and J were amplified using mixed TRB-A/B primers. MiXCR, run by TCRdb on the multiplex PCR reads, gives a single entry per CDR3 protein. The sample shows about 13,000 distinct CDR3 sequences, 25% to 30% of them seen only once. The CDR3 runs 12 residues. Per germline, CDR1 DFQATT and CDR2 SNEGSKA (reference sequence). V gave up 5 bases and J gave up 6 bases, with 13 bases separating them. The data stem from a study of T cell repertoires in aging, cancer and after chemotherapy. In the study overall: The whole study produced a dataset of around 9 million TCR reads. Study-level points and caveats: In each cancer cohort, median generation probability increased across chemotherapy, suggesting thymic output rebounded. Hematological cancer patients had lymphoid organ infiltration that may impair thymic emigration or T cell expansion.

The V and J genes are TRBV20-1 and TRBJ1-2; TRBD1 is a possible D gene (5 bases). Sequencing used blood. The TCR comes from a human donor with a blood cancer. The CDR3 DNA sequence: TGCAGTGCTTGGTCGGGGGTAGATGGCTACACCTTC. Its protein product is CSAWSGVDGYTF.